The 9 T cell receptor beta chains reported below all come from one sample, sequenced in a study of blood T cell repertoires in COVID-19. Produced via immunoSEQ multiplex PCR; TCRdb's table is partial and in-frame only. The sample holds 200,000 to 300,000 clones; 87% are singletons and the top ten take under 4%. The sequencing input was peripheral blood. All receptors come from a man between 18 and 29 years old with active or convalescent COVID-19.

V usage is TRBV6-2 or TRBV6-3 and J usage is TRBJ1-5; possibly TRBD1 for D (6 bases). This CDR3 contains 16 residues. CDR1 is MNHEY, CDR2 SVGEGT, per germline. V lost 2 bases, J lost 0 bases, and 11 bases lay in between. CDR3 nucleotide sequence: TGTGCCAGCAGTTACGCAGGGGACTATAGCAATCAGCCCCAGCATTTT. Its protein product is CASSYAGDYSNQPQHF.

The V gene is TRBV7-3, the J gene TRBJ2-2; 7 bases match TRBD2. The CDR3 consists of 14 residues. Germline V gives CDR1 SGHTA, CDR2 FQGTGA. With V trimmed by 2 bases and J by 4 bases, 1 base remained unmatched. The CDR3 loop reads CASSLASGTGELFF. CDR3 bases: TGTGCCAGCAGCTTAGCTAGCGGCACCGGGGAGCTGTTTTTT. Complete variable domain (other parts from reference TRBV7-3 and TRBJ2-2): GAGVSQTPSNKVTEKGKYVELRCDPISGHTALYWYRQSLGQGPEFLIYFQGTGAADDSGLPNDRFFAVRPEGSVSTLKIQRTERGDSAVYLCASSLASGTGELFFGEGSRLTVL.

The chain couples TRBV7-3 to TRBJ1-1; 9 bases line up with TRBD1. The V and J ends lost 5 bases and 5 bases, in that order; junction bases with no gene match: 6. The germline gives CDR1 SGHTA, CDR2 FQGTGA. This CDR3 is built from 14 residues. The CDR3 region is CASSATGGGTEAFF. CDR3 DNA sequence: TGTGCCAGCAGCGCGACAGGGGGTGGGACTGAAGCTTTCTTT.

V gene TRBV4-3 combines with J gene TRBJ2-3, with D possibly TRBD2 on 6 matching bases. The V end lost 1 base, the J end lost 0 bases, and 11 bases lay between the germline ends. Germline values: CDR1 LGHNA, CDR2 YSLEER. The CDR3 consists of 16 residues. CDR3 sequence: CASSQGGGISTDTQYF. CDR3 sequence (DNA): TGCGCCAGCAGCCAAGGGGGCGGGATTAGCACAGATACGCAGTATTTT.

The chain has TRBV19 and TRBJ1-2; TRBD1 matches 11 bases. The CDR3 runs to 15 residues. Trimming cost V 5 bases and J 3 bases; bases outside gene matches: 5. CDR1 and CDR2 from the germline V gene are LNHDA and SQIVND (reference sequence). For the CDR3, the DNA is TGTGCCAGTAGTCCCGGACAGGGGGCGTACTATGGCTACACCTTC. This encodes CASSPGQGAYYGYTF.

This sequence joins TRBV28 and TRBJ1-2; D might be TRBD1 (6 bases). The CDR3 runs to 15 residues. The germline V and J ends were trimmed by 2 bases and 4 bases, with 14 bases remaining between them. From germline, CDR1 is MDHEN and CDR2 SYDVKM. The CDR3 region is CASSLAAGVGYGYTF. The DNA for the CDR3 is TGTGCCAGCAGTTTAGCCGCAGGGGTTGGCTATGGCTACACCTTC.

The count of this clone is one. The chain uses TRBV6-5 and TRBJ2-2; D is ambiguous. This CDR3 region has 14 residues. The germline V gene has CDR1 MNHEY and CDR2 SVGAGI. Trimming removed 1 base at V and 6 bases at J, with 9 bases between. In nucleotides, the CDR3 is TGTGCCAGCAGTTACTTTGATAGCTCCGGGGAGCTGTTTTTT. It encodes CASSYFDSSGELFF.

The chain couples TRBV11-3 to TRBJ2-2; 7 bases align to TRBD1. The CDR3 spans 13 residues. The V gene's germline CDR1 is SGHNT and CDR2 YENEEA. After removal of 6 bases from V and 5 bases from J, the junction contained 3 bases not matched to a gene. CDR3 in amino acids: CASSYRGTGELFF. In nucleotides, the CDR3 is TGTGCCAGCAGTTACAGGGGAACCGGGGAGCTGTTTTTT.

This chain uses TRBV2 with TRBJ2-2; 8 nucleotides agree with TRBD2. Per germline, CDR1 SNHLY and CDR2 FYNNEI. The CDR3 has 13 residues. V lost 8 bases to trimming and J lost 1 base; unmatched junction nucleotides: 0. The CDR3 is CASLAGNTGELFF. CDR3 bases: TGTGCCAGCCTAGCGGGGAACACCGGGGAGCTGTTTTTT.